One and the same sample provided the 11 T cell receptor beta chains below, sequenced in a study of blood T cell repertoires in COVID-19. The data were produced by immunoSEQ multiplex PCR, yet TCRdb's version contains in-frame clones alone and is incomplete. In the table there are about 160,000 clones, roughly 81% of which are singletons. Sample: peripheral blood. Every receptor here comes from a man aged 40-50 years with acute or convalescent COVID-19.

CDR3 protein: CASSLKLGPQETQYF. CDR3 DNA: TGTGCCAGCAGCCTTAAACTAGGGCCGCAAGAGACCCAGTACTTC. This sequence joins TRBV4-2 and TRBJ2-5; D may be TRBD2 (5 bases). CDR1 and CDR2 from the germline V gene are LGHNA and YNFKEQ. The CDR3 is 15 residues long. V lost 4 bases and J lost 2, with 14 bases in between.

This clone was seen just once. The rearrangement links TRBV5-1 to TRBJ1-1, with D perhaps matching TRBD1 (6 bases). Germline CDR1 reads SGHRS; CDR2 reads YFSETQ. The CDR3 extends over 15 amino acids. The V and J ends lost 7 bases and 0 bases respectively, with 16 bases between them. The CDR3 spells CASQLEQGVNTEAFF. The CDR3 DNA sequence: TGCGCCAGCCAACTTGAACAGGGAGTGAACACTGAAGCTTTCTTT.

The chain carries TRBV7-9 and TRBJ1-3; TRBD1 is a possible D gene (6 bases). The CDR3 totals 15 residues. The germline V gene has CDR1 SEHNR and CDR2 FQNEAQ (reference sequence). V lost 6 bases to trimming and J lost 0 bases, with 12 bases between them. The CDR3 loop is CASSFTGSSGNTIYF. The CDR3 DNA reads as TGTGCCAGCAGTTTCACAGGGAGCTCTGGAAACACCATATATTTT.

The chain links TRBV2 to TRBJ1-6, with D hard to call. Germline CDR1 and CDR2: SNHLY and FYNNEI. CDR3 length: 12 amino acids. V gave up 7 bases and J gave up 7 bases, with 8 bases separating them. CDR3 in amino acids: CASKYTNSPLHF. The CDR3 DNA reads TGTGCCAGCAAGTATACAAATTCACCCCTCCACTTT.

This clone was found a few times. This chain uses TRBV5-1 with TRBJ1-1; no reliable D call. The CDR3 contains 13 residues. Germline values: CDR1 SGHRS, CDR2 YFSETQ. The V gene lost 0 bases and the J gene lost 1 base, with 4 bases spanning the gap. The CDR3 region is CASSLDRNTEAFF. Written as DNA, the CDR3 is TGCGCCAGCAGCTTGGACAGGAACACTGAAGCTTTCTTT.

CDR3 loop: CASSLQGPFNYGYTF. CDR3 coding DNA: TGTGCCAGCAGCTTACAGGGGCCCTTTAACTATGGCTACACCTTC. The genes are TRBV11-2 and TRBJ1-2; maybe TRBD1 (6 bases). The CDR3 is made up of 15 amino acids. Per the germline V gene, CDR1 is SGHAT and CDR2 is FQNNGV. Deletions cut 2 bases from V and 1 base from J, with 11 bases between.

The rearrangement links TRBV7-2 to TRBJ2-7, with D maybe TRBD1 (8 bases). The CDR3 extends over 14 amino acids. Trimming removed 4 bases at V and 3 bases at J, with 13 bases between. Germline-derived CDR1 and CDR2 are SGHTA and FQGNSA. This CDR3 is CASSSQGGNYEQYF. CDR3 sequence (DNA): TGTGCCAGCAGCTCACAGGGGGGGAACTACGAGCAGTACTTC.

V and J are TRBV12-3 or TRBV12-4 and TRBJ2-7, with D perhaps matching TRBD1 (5 bases). The germline V and J ends were trimmed by 6 bases and 6 bases, with 12 bases remaining between them. CDR3 length: 12 amino acids. CDR3 sequence (DNA): TGTGCCAGCAGCCCTTCCAGGGCCGAGCAGTACTTC. Protein product: CASSPSRAEQYF.

The rearrangement joins TRBV7-2 to TRBJ1-2, with no clear D. Trimming pared 1 base from V and 8 bases from J, leaving 11 bases between. The CDR3 totals 13 residues. The germline CDR1 and CDR2 sequences are SGHTA and FQGNSA. The CDR3 region is CASSLEVGEGYTF. CDR3 coding DNA: TGTGCCAGCAGCTTAGAAGTCGGGGAGGGCTACACCTTC. Full variable domain (missing parts from reference TRBV7-2 and TRBJ1-2): GAGVSQSPSNKVTEKGKDVELRCDPISGHTALYWYRQSLGQGLEFLIYFQGNSAPDKSGLPSDRFSAERTGGSVSTLTIQRTQQEDSAVYLCASSLEVGEGYTFGSGTRLTVV.

CDR3 amino acids: CASSQDFWGSGGLSGNTIYF. The CDR3 DNA reads as TGCGCCAGCAGCCAAGATTTTTGGGGGTCGGGGGGGCTCTCTGGAAACACCATATATTTT. The V call is TRBV4-3, the J call TRBJ1-3, with a weak D call TRBD1 (6 bases). This CDR3 contains 20 residues. In germline, CDR1 is LGHNA, CDR2 YSLEER. V lost 0 bases and J 0 bases, leaving 21 bases between the germline ends.

The genes are TRBV28 and TRBJ2-7; 7 nucleotides align to TRBD1. With 10 bases clipped from V and 0 bases from J, the junction kept 9 bases outside the gene matches. Germline V gene data show CDR1 as MDHEN and CDR2 as SYDVKM. This CDR3 has 14 amino acids. CDR3 region: CATLDRASSYEQYF. CDR3 coding DNA: TGTGCCACCCTCGACAGGGCCAGCTCCTACGAGCAGTACTTC.